This TCR beta chain was captured by sequencing in a study of shared clonotypes between healthy human individuals. Points from the study as a whole: Larger estimated richness was generally recorded for naive subsets relative to memory subsets.

Assay execution took place at the deep level. Assay used: immunoSEQ multiplex PCR; TCRdb lists only in-frame clones, some missing. This sample has about 2.1 million clones, with over 85% found just once. This clone was picked up one time. Its matching antigen is unknown. Terminally differentiated effector memory CD45RA+ cells were left out of the naive CD8 fraction, which was CD45RO-negative and positively selected for CCR7. The receptor's source is a man aged 18-30 years in good health. Some clones in this sample may be carry-over from other donors' samples. The sample was naive CD8+ T cells from PBMCs.

The CDR3 spells CASSPRVLAGASYEQYF. CDR3 sequence (DNA): TGTGCCAGCAGTCCGAGGGTACTAGCGGGAGCCTCCTACGAGCAGTACTTC. The rearrangement links TRBV27 to TRBJ2-7, with 11 bases identical to TRBD2. The CDR3 sequence is 17 residues long. Germline V gene sequence: CDR1 MNHEY, CDR2 SMNVEV (reference sequence). With 5 bases clipped from V and 0 bases from J, the junction kept 9 bases outside the gene matches.